Presented here are 27 T cell receptor beta chains from one specimen sequenced in a study of CXCR3-negative and CXCR3-positive naive CD8 T cells (dated by TCRdb to the late 2010s). The instrument given in TCRdb is NextSeq 550. The Human TCR Profiling Kit (MiLaboratory) was used to make UMI-labeled 5' RACE TRB cDNA libraries. TCRdb reprocessed the reads and provides one entry for every CDR3 protein sequence; no DNA is given. The sample table holds more than 45,000 distinct CDR3 sequences. The ten largest clones capture approximately 0.4% of the sample. Sequences were obtained from naive CXCR3- CD8+ T cells from blood. In the paper's terms, the cell subset or site label means: CD45RO-CCR7+CD27+CD95- naive CD8+ T cells lacking CXCR3 (TNR3-). These receptors came from a human donor in good health. Some clones in this sample may be carry-over from other donors' samples.

This chain joins TRBV28 and TRBJ2-7; the TCRdb D gene call, TRBD2, has no DNA to confirm it. The CDR3 has 16 amino acids. Germline CDR1 reads MDHEN; CDR2 reads SYDVKM. The CDR3: CASRGLAGFQQYEQYF.

The chain employs TRBV6-5 and TRBJ2-2. Germline V gene data show CDR1 as MNHEY and CDR2 as SVGAGI. CDR3 length equals 15 residues. The CDR3 loop reads CASSYSVGKAGELFF.

The chain is built from TRBV6-4 and TRBJ1-2; checking the TCRdb D call of TRBD1 is not possible without DNA. The V gene's germline CDR1 is MRHNA and CDR2 SNTAGT. The CDR3 length is 12 residues. CDR3 region: CASSHGGFDYTF.

The chain is built from TRBV5-1 and TRBJ2-7; there is no DNA to check the TCRdb D call of TRBD1. CDR1 is SGHRS, CDR2 YFSETQ, per germline. The CDR3 contains 14 residues. The CDR3 loop reads CASSPGTGSYEQYF.

V gene TRBV6-2 or TRBV6-3 combines with J gene TRBJ2-1. The germline gives CDR1 MNHEY, CDR2 SVGEGT. The CDR3 contains 13 residues. The CDR3 reads CASTNLRWGEQFF.

The genes are TRBV7-9 and TRBJ2-1; TCRdb indicates TRBD2, and absent DNA this call remains unverified. The germline V gene encodes CDR1 SEHNR and CDR2 FQNEAQ (reference sequence). The CDR3 contains 15 residues. Here the CDR3 reads CASRLVPRATNEQFF.

The gene calls are TRBV11-3 and TRBJ1-1; TCRdb lists TRBD1, though no DNA is available to test this call. CDR3 length equals 17 residues. Germline V gene data show CDR1 as SGHNT and CDR2 as YENEEA. The CDR3 is CASSPKDTTTMNTEAFF.

The chain is built from TRBV12-3 or TRBV12-4 and TRBJ1-5; TCRdb calls TRBD1, which cannot be checked without DNA. The CDR3 loop spans 14 amino acids. The CDR3 is CASSHQGGNQPQHF.

The chain recombines TRBV19 with TRBJ2-7; TCRdb's assignment of TRBD1 cannot be checked, as there is no DNA. The CDR3 has 12 amino acids. Germline lookup yields CDR1 LNHDA and CDR2 SQIVND (reference sequence). The CDR3 here is CASAGPTYEQYF. Combining the CDR3 with reference TRBV19 and TRBJ2-7 gives the whole variable domain DGGITQSPKYLFRKEGQNVTLSCEQNLNHDAMYWYRQDPGQGLRLIYYSQIVNDFQKGDIAEGYSVSREKKESFPLTVTSAQKNPTAFYLCASAGPTYEQYFGPGTRLTVT.

CDR3 loop: CASSDRDRTFQAAYNEQFF. The chain has TRBV4-2 and TRBJ2-1; TCRdb's D gene call, TRBD1, goes unchecked for lack of DNA. The CDR3 totals 19 residues. The germline V gene has CDR1 LGHNA and CDR2 YNFKEQ.

This rearrangement joins TRBV25-1 to TRBJ1-6; TCRdb's D call, TRBD1, is unchecked because there is no DNA. This CDR3 is 14 amino acids long. Per the germline V gene, CDR1 is MGHDK and CDR2 is SYGVNS. The CDR3 loop reads CASKGGTGLSPLHF.

This rearrangement joins TRBV9 to TRBJ1-1. The CDR3 has 15 amino acids. Per the germline V gene, CDR1 is SGDLS and CDR2 is YYNGEE. This chain's CDR3 is CASSVGQAGNTEAFF.

The genes are TRBV14 and TRBJ1-4. CDR1 SGHDN and CDR2 FVKESK come from the germline V gene. The CDR3 extends over 19 amino acids. CDR3 loop: CASSQGPMGVPATNEKLFF. The full variable domain, its missing parts supplied by reference TRBV14 and TRBJ1-4, is EAGVTQFPSHSVIEKGQTVTLRCDPISGHDNLYWYRRVMGKEIKFLLHFVKESKQDESGMPNNRFLAERTGGTYSTLKVQPAELEDSGVYFCASSQGPMGVPATNEKLFFGSGTQLSVL.

The CDR3 sequence: CATSGGLAGGLGEQFF. The rearrangement uses TRBV15 and TRBJ2-1; TCRdb gives TRBD2 as the D gene, but with no DNA this cannot be confirmed. Germline assignment: CDR1 LNHNV and CDR2 YYDKDF (reference sequence). The CDR3 totals 16 residues.

The chain combines TRBV7-6 with TRBJ2-7. The CDR3 consists of 14 residues. CDR1 and CDR2 (germline): SGHVS, FNYEAQ. Here the CDR3 reads CASSSDRSSYEQYF.

V is TRBV20-1 and J is TRBJ2-3. CDR1 and CDR2 from the germline V gene are DFQATT and SNEGSKA (reference sequence). This CDR3 has 16 residues. CDR3 residues: CSARGSTRSSTDTQYF.

The chain carries TRBV27 and TRBJ2-7; TCRdb's D call, TRBD1, is unchecked because there is no DNA. This CDR3 has 14 residues. Looked up from germline, CDR1 is MNHEY and CDR2 is SMNVEV (reference sequence). The CDR3 sequence is CASSYRQGLYEQYF.

The rearrangement links TRBV6-2 or TRBV6-3 to TRBJ2-3; the TCRdb D gene call, TRBD2, has no DNA to confirm it. The CDR3 length is 17 residues. CDR1 is MNHEY and CDR2 is SVGEGT in the germline V gene. CDR3 region: CASKGTTEGPSTDTQYF.

J is TRBJ1-5 and V is TRBV5-5. This CDR3 comprises 15 residues. The germline gives CDR1 SGHKS, CDR2 YYEKEE (reference sequence). CDR3 in amino acids: CASSAGALGNQPQHF.

The rearrangement joins TRBV6-4 to TRBJ2-1; TCRdb names TRBD1, which stays unverified in the absence of DNA. CDR1 and CDR2 (germline): MRHNA, SNTAGT. CDR3 length: 14 amino acids. The CDR3 spells CASSEGQGANEQFF.

The rearrangement joins TRBV7-9 to TRBJ2-1; the TRBD1 assignment by TCRdb is unverifiable without DNA. Germline V gives CDR1 SEHNR, CDR2 FQNEAQ (reference sequence). The CDR3 consists of 13 residues. CDR3 loop: CASSPPVDNEQFF.

The CDR3 loop is CASSDGTFYEQYF. This chain joins TRBV7-9 and TRBJ2-7. The CDR3 sequence is 13 residues long. In germline, CDR1 is SEHNR, CDR2 FQNEAQ (reference sequence).

The chain couples TRBV12-3 or TRBV12-4 to TRBJ2-5; no DNA is available, so the TRBD2 call from TCRdb remains unchecked. The CDR3 is 16 residues long. The CDR3 loop reads CASSPTTGRAQETQYF.

This rearrangement joins TRBV4-3 to TRBJ1-1. The germline V gene encodes CDR1 LGHNA and CDR2 YSLEER. The CDR3 length is 16 residues. CDR3 region: CASSQVASMEGTEAFF.

The chain joins TRBV29-1 to TRBJ2-6; TCRdb indicates TRBD2, and absent DNA this call remains unverified. Germline V gives CDR1 SQVTM, CDR2 ANQGSEA. The CDR3 contains 17 residues. The CDR3 is CSVGPSRANSGANVLTF.

V gene TRBV5-1 combines with J gene TRBJ2-7; absent DNA, TCRdb's TRBD2 call cannot be checked. Germline lookup yields CDR1 SGHRS and CDR2 YFSETQ. The CDR3 totals 16 residues. CDR3 region: CASSPYSGGVPYEQYF.

The chain is built from TRBV15 and TRBJ1-1. CDR1 and CDR2 from the germline V gene are LNHNV and YYDKDF (reference sequence). The CDR3 spans 14 residues. CDR3 loop: CATSIRRMNTEAFF.